The clone carrying this T cell receptor beta chain was seen many times. Together with a sample-barcoded 5' primer, a J-beta primer mix was included in a second PCR lasting about 7 to 11 cycles. TCRdb analysed the 5' RACE reads with MiXCR anew, one entry per CDR3 protein. The sample has hundreds of thousands of distinct CDR3 sequences; about a third are singletons. This CDR3 contains 14 residues. V was trimmed by 2 bases and J by 8 bases, leaving 10 bases between them. Germline CDR1 MNHNY, CDR2 SVGAGI (reference sequence). These data come from a study of blood T cells in healthy people across ages. The chain uses TRBV6-6 and TRBJ1-6; tentative D call: TRBD1 (5 bases). The sample consisted of blood. This receptor was obtained from a woman older than 75 in good health. For the CDR3, the DNA is TGTGCCAGCAGTTACCGGGGACGGTATTCACCCCTCCACTTT. It translates to CASSYRGRYSPLHF.